Following are 28 T cell receptor beta chains from one sample sequenced in a study of neurological immune-mediated disorders. TCRdb passed the 5' RACE reads through MiXCR, listing each CDR3 protein once. The data contain about 74,000 distinct CDR3 sequences, 5.2% of them singletons. The sequenced material came from PBMCs. These TCRs come from a man between 18 and 29 years old with multiple sclerosis.

This clonotype came up many times. The CDR3 DNA reads as TGTGCCAGCAGTCCTAGGACAGGGTGGGTTTCCTACAATGAGCAGTTCTTC. Its translation: CASSPRTGWVSYNEQFF. This chain links TRBV12-3 or TRBV12-4 with TRBJ2-1, with 8 bases identical to TRBD1. The CDR3 is 17 residues long. V dropped 5 bases and J dropped 1; count of bases not matched to a gene: 10.

There are many counts of this clonotype. This chain connects TRBV20-1 to TRBJ2-3; possibly TRBD2 for D (5 bases). Per the germline V gene, CDR1 is DFQATT and CDR2 is SNEGSKA (reference sequence). The CDR3 covers 12 residues. The V end was cut by 0 bases, the J end by 5 bases, with 6 bases between. CDR3 sequence (DNA): TGCAGTGCTAGAGAAAGCGGAGATACGCAGTATTTT. Its translation is CSARESGDTQYF.

The chain couples TRBV5-6 to TRBJ1-5; D is undetermined. CDR3 length equals 14 residues. The germline CDR1 and CDR2 sequences are SGHDT and YYEEEE. Trimming pared 4 bases from V and 2 bases from J, leaving 10 bases between. The CDR3: CASSPGNRNQPQHF. In nucleotides, the CDR3 is TGTGCCAGCAGCCCGGGAAATCGCAATCAGCCCCAGCATTTT.

The chain employs TRBV27 and TRBJ1-1; D is unclear. The germline V gene encodes CDR1 MNHEY and CDR2 SMNVEV (reference sequence). Trimming took 0 bases from V and 2 from J, leaving 10 bases between them. The CDR3 length is 15 residues. Here the CDR3 reads CASSLSWQVNTEAFF. In nucleotides, the CDR3 is TGTGCCAGCAGTTTATCGTGGCAGGTCAACACTGAAGCTTTCTTT.

J is TRBJ2-3 and V is TRBV2, with a possible D match to TRBD2 (5 bases). This CDR3 spans 14 amino acids. The V gene lost 6 bases and the J gene lost 2 bases, with 12 bases spanning the gap. Per the germline V gene, CDR1 is SNHLY and CDR2 is FYNNEI. The chain's CDR3 is CASRGLVSTDTQYF. The CDR3 DNA follows: TGTGCCAGCAGAGGACTTGTCTCCACAGATACGCAGTATTTT. The entire variable domain, with the rest obtained from reference TRBV2 and TRBJ2-3, is as follows: EPEVTQTPSHQVTQMGQEVILRCVPISNHLYFYWYRQILGQKVEFLVSFYNNEISEKSEIFDDQFSVERPDGSNFTLKIRSTKLEDSAMYFCASRGLVSTDTQYFGPGTRLTVL.

The chain is built from TRBV20-1 and TRBJ2-1; TRBD2 matches 15 bases. J lost 4 bases, V lost 5 bases, and 6 bases had no gene match. Germline lookup yields CDR1 DFQATT and CDR2 SNEGSKA (reference sequence). The CDR3 runs 16 residues. The CDR3: CSAWTSGGATYNEQFF. CDR3 nucleotides: TGCAGTGCTTGGACTAGCGGGGGGGCAACTTACAATGAGCAGTTCTTC.

This clonotype was observed at least ten times. The genes are TRBV9 and TRBJ1-2; D is unresolved. The CDR3 spans 13 residues. Trimming took off 0 bases at V and 8 bases at J, with 11 bases between the two ends. Germline V gene data show CDR1 as SGDLS and CDR2 as YYNGEE. In DNA form, the CDR3 reads TGTGCCAGCAGCGTAGGACTTAAGGAGGGCTACACCTTC. Translating it yields CASSVGLKEGYTF.

This clonotype was observed at least ten times. V gene TRBV20-1 combines with J gene TRBJ2-3, with 8 bases lining up with TRBD2. This CDR3 has 16 residues. Trimming cost V 5 bases and J 0 bases; bases outside gene matches: 10. The germline gives CDR1 DFQATT, CDR2 SNEGSKA (reference sequence). The CDR3, as DNA: TGCAGTGCTGAAACCAGCGGGGGCCGTAGCACAGATACGCAGTATTTT. Translated: CSAETSGGRSTDTQYF.

This clonotype was counted at least ten times. The chain has TRBV7-8 and TRBJ1-4, with D perhaps matching TRBD1 (6 bases). V was shortened by 0 bases and J by 8 bases, with 16 bases between the two germline ends. CDR1 SGHVS and CDR2 FQNEAQ come from the germline V gene. There are 16 residues in the CDR3. The CDR3 DNA reads TGTGCCAGCAGCTTAGCGTTTCGGGGGGCCCACGAAAAACTGTTTTTT. Translating it yields CASSLAFRGAHEKLFF.

The table lists this clonotype with many counts. The chain links TRBV21-1 to TRBJ2-1; TRBD1, the table's D call, lacks a check against the DNA. TRBV21-1 is noted as a pseudogene. The CDR3 length is 18 residues. The CDR3 nucleotides are TGTGCCAGCACCCCATACCGGGGACGAACCGAGGGGGACAATGAGCAGTTCTTC. It encodes CASTPYRGRTEGDNEQFF.

At least ten counts were recorded for this clonotype. V and J are TRBV20-1 and TRBJ2-1; tentatively, D is TRBD2 (7 bases). The CDR3 is made up of 17 amino acids. V was trimmed by 0 bases and J by 7 bases, leaving 22 bases between them. Germline CDR1 reads DFQATT; CDR2 reads SNEGSKA (reference sequence). CDR3 protein: CSARDATLVGGRNEQFF. In nucleotides, the CDR3 is TGCAGTGCTAGAGATGCGACACTGGTGGGGGGGCGTAATGAGCAGTTCTTC.

This clonotype has at least ten counts. The rearrangement uses TRBV29-1 and TRBJ2-1; D remains unclear. The germline V and J ends were trimmed by 4 bases and 7 bases, with 8 bases remaining between them. The CDR3 is 11 amino acids. The germline V gene encodes CDR1 SQVTM and CDR2 ANQGSEA. The CDR3 nucleotides read TGCAGCGTTGCCGGTTGGAATGAGCAGTTCTTC. Translation gives CSVAGWNEQFF.

This clonotype was seen ten or more times. J is TRBJ1-1 and V is TRBV6-1; D unresolved. Per the germline V gene, CDR1 is MNHNS and CDR2 is SASEGT. The CDR3 is 16 amino acids. Trimming removed 3 bases from V and 6 bases from J, with 20 bases in between. The CDR3: CASSDQWGTKTPEAFF. The CDR3 DNA follows: TGTGCCAGCAGTGATCAATGGGGAACGAAAACCCCTGAAGCTTTCTTT.

This clonotype was detected ten times or more. One end of the junction does not line up with germline, which may come from a read error. The genes are TRBV4-3 and TRBJ1-5; D gene unclear. This CDR3 region has 13 residues. Germline assignment: CDR1 LGHNA and CDR2 YSLEER. The CDR3 spells CASSPARNQPQNF. Written as DNA, the CDR3 is TGCGCCAGCAGCCCCGCGCGGAATCAGCCCCAGAATTTT.

This clonotype was found many times. The chain combines TRBV7-9 with TRBJ1-1; TRBD1 matches at 7 bases. The CDR3 has 15 amino acids. The V gene's germline CDR1 is SEHNR and CDR2 FQNEAQ (reference sequence). With V trimmed by 4 bases and J by 0 bases, 5 bases remained unmatched. The DNA of the CDR3 is TGTGCCAGCAGCTCCGCCGACAGGGTGAACACTGAAGCTTTCTTT. Amino acids: CASSSADRVNTEAFF. The whole variable domain, remainder taken from reference TRBV7-9 and TRBJ1-1, is DTGVSQNPRHKITKRGQNVTFRCDPISEHNRLYWYRQTLGQGPEFLTYFQNEAQLEKSRLLSDRFSAERPKGSFSTLEIQRTEQGDSAMYLCASSSADRVNTEAFFGQGTRLTVV.

This clonotype turned up a few times. A read error may explain this, as a much larger clone is one base away. The chain is built from TRBV5-1 and TRBJ1-2; D is unresolved. Per germline, CDR1 SGHRS and CDR2 YFSETQ. The V and J ends lost 5 bases and 6 bases respectively, with 20 bases between them. The CDR3 has 15 residues. CDR3 sequence reads: CASRGRAERANGYTF. As DNA, the CDR3 is TGCGCCAGCAGAGGGAGGGCCGAAAGGGCGAATGGCTACACCTTC. The full variable domain, its missing parts supplied by reference TRBV5-1 and TRBJ1-2, is KAGVTQTPRYLIKTRGQQVTLSCSPISGHRSVSWYQQTPGQGLQFLFEYFSETQRNKGNFPGRFSGRQFSNSRSEMNVSTLELGDSALYLCASRGRAERANGYTFGSGTRLTVV.

This clonotype was seen ten or more times. The chain combines TRBV18 with TRBJ2-2; D may be TRBD1 (6 bases). This CDR3 comprises 13 residues. In germline, CDR1 is KGHSH, CDR2 LQKENI. V lost 5 bases to trimming and J lost 5 bases, with 9 bases between them. CDR3 in DNA: TGTGCCAGCTCAAGAACAGGGACCGGGGAGCTGTTTTTT. Protein product: CASSRTGTGELFF. Together with reference TRBV18 and TRBJ2-2, the CDR3 gives the full variable domain: NAGVMQNPRHLVRRRGQEARLRCSPMKGHSHVYWYRQLPEEGLKFMVYLQKENIIDESGMPKERFSAEFPKEGPSILRIQQVVRGDSAAYFCASSRTGTGELFFGEGSRLTVL.

This clonotype was detected ten times or more. The J gene is TRBJ2-4, the V gene TRBV20-1; D remains unclear. Germline assignment: CDR1 DFQATT and CDR2 SNEGSKA (reference sequence). Trimming stripped 7 bases from V and 7 bases from J, with 17 bases between. The CDR3 totals 13 residues. CDR3 DNA sequence: TGCAGTGGAACATTGACCCCAACCAACATTCAGTACTTC. Protein product: CSGTLTPTNIQYF.

This clonotype was counted many times. The rearrangement uses TRBV20-1 and TRBJ2-7, with D possibly TRBD1 on 5 matching bases. The V gene's germline CDR1 is DFQATT and CDR2 SNEGSKA (reference sequence). V was clipped by 2 bases and J by 0 bases, with 20 bases between them. There are 17 residues in the CDR3. The CDR3 is CSARPPTRQYVSYEQYF. CDR3 bases: TGCAGTGCTAGACCGCCCACCCGACAGTACGTCTCCTACGAGCAGTACTTC.

This clonotype was observed many times. CDR3 bases: TGCAGTGCTAGAGGGGACAGGGTGGCCGGGGAGCTGTTTTTT. Translated: CSARGDRVAGELFF. V is TRBV20-1 and J is TRBJ2-2, with 9 bases identical to TRBD1. Unmatched junction bases numbered 3, after V lost 1 base and J lost 6 bases. Germline V CDR1 and CDR2: DFQATT, SNEGSKA (reference sequence). The CDR3 is 14 amino acids.

Many counts were recorded for this clonotype. The chain is built from TRBV15 and TRBJ2-1, with TRBD2 matching over 11 bases. V gave up 0 bases and J gave up 0 bases; unmatched junction bases: 7. The CDR3 extends over 19 amino acids. The V gene's germline CDR1 is LNHNV and CDR2 YYDKDF (reference sequence). CDR3 nucleotide sequence: TGTGCCACCAGCAGAGATCTAGGGACTAGCGGAATCTCCTACAATGAGCAGTTCTTC. Its translation is CATSRDLGTSGISYNEQFF.

On this clonotype: The junction does not match germline at one end; this may be a read error. The rearrangement joins TRBV7-7 to TRBJ2-7, with D possibly being TRBD2 (6 bases). This CDR3 has 13 residues. Germline assignment: CDR1 SSHAT and CDR2 FNYEAQ (reference sequence). This chain's CDR3 is CASSPAGSYEQYF. The CDR3, as DNA: TGTGCTAGCAGTCCAGCGGGCTCCTACGAGCAGTACTTC.

This clonotype was observed many times. V and J are TRBV12-3 or TRBV12-4 and TRBJ1-6; D gene uncertain. With 3 bases removed from V and 10 bases from J, the gap between germline ends came to 10 bases. The CDR3 loop spans 13 amino acids. The CDR3 here is CASSFGKGSPLHF. The DNA of the CDR3 is TGTGCCAGCAGTTTCGGGAAAGGATCACCCCTCCACTTT.

This clonotype showed up many times. As DNA, the CDR3 is TGTGCCAGCAGTACCGGGGGGGAGACCCAGTACTTC. Encoded protein: CASSTGGETQYF. The V and J genes are TRBV6-6 and TRBJ2-5, with 7 nucleotides matching TRBD2. This CDR3 has 12 amino acids. Germline CDR1 is MNHNY and CDR2 is SVGAGI (reference sequence). V shed 5 bases and J 5 bases; nucleotides not matched to a gene: 2.

This clonotype was detected ten times or more. J is TRBJ2-1 and V is TRBV12-3 or TRBV12-4; TRBD2 matches 12 bases. This CDR3 comprises 17 residues. V was clipped by 1 base and J by 0 bases; unmatched bases: 1. CDR3 sequence reads: CASSLGLAGDSYNEQFF. As DNA, the CDR3 is TGTGCCAGCAGTTTAGGACTAGCGGGAGACTCCTACAATGAGCAGTTCTTC.

This clonotype was observed a few times. A read error may explain this, as a much larger clone is one base away. The chain carries TRBV5-1 and TRBJ1-1, with a weak D call TRBD1 (6 bases). This CDR3 has 13 amino acids. The V gene lost 4 bases and the J gene lost 6 bases, with 13 bases spanning the gap. Per germline, CDR1 SGHRS and CDR2 YFSETQ. The CDR3 DNA is TGCGCCAGCAGCCCCACCGACAGGTCTGAAGCTTTCTTT. This encodes CASSPTDRSEAFF.

The table lists this clonotype with many counts. The CDR3 DNA reads as TGCAGTGCTGGATACAGGGGACCGGATCAGCCCCAGCATTTT. Amino acids: CSAGYRGPDQPQHF. The gene calls are TRBV20-1 and TRBJ1-5; 7 bases align to TRBD1. V lost 5 bases, J lost 5 bases, and 9 bases stayed unmatched. Germline values: CDR1 DFQATT, CDR2 SNEGSKA (reference sequence). The CDR3 extends over 14 amino acids.

This clonotype was recorded many times. V and J are TRBV12-3 or TRBV12-4 and TRBJ2-5; D remains ambiguous. The CDR3 is 11 residues long. The ends were cut back, 5 bases at V and 5 bases at J, with 6 bases in the middle. The DNA for the CDR3 is TGTGCCAGCAGTGCCCTTGAGACCCAGTACTTC. Translation gives CASSALETQYF.